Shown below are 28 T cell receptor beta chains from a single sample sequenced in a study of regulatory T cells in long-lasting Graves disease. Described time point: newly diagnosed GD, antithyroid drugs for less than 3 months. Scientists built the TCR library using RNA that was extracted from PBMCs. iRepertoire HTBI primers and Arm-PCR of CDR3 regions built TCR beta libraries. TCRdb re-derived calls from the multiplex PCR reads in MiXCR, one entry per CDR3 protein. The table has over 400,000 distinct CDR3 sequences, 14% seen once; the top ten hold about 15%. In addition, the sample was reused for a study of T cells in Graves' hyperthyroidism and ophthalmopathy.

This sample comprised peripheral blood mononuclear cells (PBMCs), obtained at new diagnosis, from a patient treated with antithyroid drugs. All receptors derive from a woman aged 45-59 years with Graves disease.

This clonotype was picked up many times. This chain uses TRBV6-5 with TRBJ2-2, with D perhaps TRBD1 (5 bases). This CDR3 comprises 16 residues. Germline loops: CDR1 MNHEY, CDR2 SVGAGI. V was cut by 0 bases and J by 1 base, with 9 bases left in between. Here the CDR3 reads CASSYSIGENTGELFF. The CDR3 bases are TGTGCCAGCAGTTACTCGATAGGGGAGAACACCGGGGAGCTGTTTTTT.

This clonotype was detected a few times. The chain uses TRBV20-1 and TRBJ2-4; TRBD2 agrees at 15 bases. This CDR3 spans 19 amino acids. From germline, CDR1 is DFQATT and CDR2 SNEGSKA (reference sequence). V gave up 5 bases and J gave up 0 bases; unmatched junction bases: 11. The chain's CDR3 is CSAPTRTSGRGLAKNIQYF. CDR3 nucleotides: TGCAGTGCTCCCACCAGGACTAGCGGGAGGGGACTAGCCAAAAACATTCAGTACTTC.

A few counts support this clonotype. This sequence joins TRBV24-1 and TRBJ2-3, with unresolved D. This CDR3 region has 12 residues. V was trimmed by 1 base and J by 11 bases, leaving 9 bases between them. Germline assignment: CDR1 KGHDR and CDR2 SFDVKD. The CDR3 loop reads CATSDFGNLQYF. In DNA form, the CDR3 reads TGTGCCACCAGTGATTTCGGCAATTTGCAGTATTTT.

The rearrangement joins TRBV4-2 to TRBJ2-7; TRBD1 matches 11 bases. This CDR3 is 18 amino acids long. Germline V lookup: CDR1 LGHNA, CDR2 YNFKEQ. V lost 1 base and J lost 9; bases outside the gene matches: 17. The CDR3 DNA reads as TGTGCCAGCAGCCAAGCTTCCTCCGGGGGACAGGGGGGAGGTGGGCAGTACTTC. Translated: CASSQASSGGQGGGGQYF.

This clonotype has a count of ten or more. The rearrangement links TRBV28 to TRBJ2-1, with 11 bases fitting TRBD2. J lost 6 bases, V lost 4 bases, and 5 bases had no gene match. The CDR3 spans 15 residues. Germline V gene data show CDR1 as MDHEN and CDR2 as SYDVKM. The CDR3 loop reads CASSSGLAGFNEQFF. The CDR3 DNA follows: TGTGCCAGCAGTTCCGGACTAGCGGGTTTCAATGAGCAGTTCTTC.

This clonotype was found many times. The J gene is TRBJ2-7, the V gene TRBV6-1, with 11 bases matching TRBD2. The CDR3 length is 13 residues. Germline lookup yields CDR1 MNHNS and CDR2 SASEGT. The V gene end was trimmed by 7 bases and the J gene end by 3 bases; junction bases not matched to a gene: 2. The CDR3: CASMTSGVYEQYF. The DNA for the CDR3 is TGTGCCAGCATGACTAGCGGGGTCTACGAGCAGTACTTC.

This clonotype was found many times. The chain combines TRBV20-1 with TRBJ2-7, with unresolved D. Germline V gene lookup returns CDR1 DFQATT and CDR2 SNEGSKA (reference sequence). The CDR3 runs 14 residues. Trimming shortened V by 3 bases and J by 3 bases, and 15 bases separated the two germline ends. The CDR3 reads CSARSANFLYEQYF. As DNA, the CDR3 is TGCAGTGCTAGGAGTGCCAACTTCCTCTACGAGCAGTACTTC.

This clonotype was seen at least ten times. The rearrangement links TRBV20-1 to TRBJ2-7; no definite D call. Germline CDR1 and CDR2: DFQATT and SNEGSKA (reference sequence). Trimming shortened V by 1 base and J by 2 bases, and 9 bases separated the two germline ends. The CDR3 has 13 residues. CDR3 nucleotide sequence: TGCAGTGCTAGAGTCAGGCCCACCTACGAGCAGTACTTC. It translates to CSARVRPTYEQYF.

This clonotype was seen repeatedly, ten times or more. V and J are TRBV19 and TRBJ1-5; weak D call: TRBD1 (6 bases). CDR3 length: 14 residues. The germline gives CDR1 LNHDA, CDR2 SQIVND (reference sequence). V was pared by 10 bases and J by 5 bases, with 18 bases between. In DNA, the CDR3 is TGTGCCACCCGGGGATGGGACACTGATCAGCCCCAGCATTTT. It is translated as CATRGWDTDQPQHF.

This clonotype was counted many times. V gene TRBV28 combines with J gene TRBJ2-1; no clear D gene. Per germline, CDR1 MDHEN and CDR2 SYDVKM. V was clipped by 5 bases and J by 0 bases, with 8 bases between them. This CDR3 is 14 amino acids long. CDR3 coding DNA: TGTGCCAGCAGTAAGGCGAGCTCCTACAATGAGCAGTTCTTC. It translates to CASSKASSYNEQFF.

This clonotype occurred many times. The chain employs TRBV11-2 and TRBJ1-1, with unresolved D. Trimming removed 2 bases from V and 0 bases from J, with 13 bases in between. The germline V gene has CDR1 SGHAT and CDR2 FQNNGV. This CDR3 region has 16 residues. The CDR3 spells CASSLLPRIMNTEAFF. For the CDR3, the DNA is TGTGCCAGCAGCTTACTTCCCCGAATTATGAACACTGAAGCTTTCTTT.

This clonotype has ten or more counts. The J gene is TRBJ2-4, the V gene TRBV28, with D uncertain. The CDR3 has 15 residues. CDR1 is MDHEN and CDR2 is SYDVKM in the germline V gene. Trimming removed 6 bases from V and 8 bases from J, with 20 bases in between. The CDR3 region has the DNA TGTGCCAGCAGCCAAGGACGGAATGAACTGGACATTCAGTACTTC. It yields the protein CASSQGRNELDIQYF.

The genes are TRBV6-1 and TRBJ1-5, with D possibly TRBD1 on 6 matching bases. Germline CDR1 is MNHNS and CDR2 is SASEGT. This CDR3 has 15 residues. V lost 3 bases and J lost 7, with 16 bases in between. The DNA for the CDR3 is TGTGCCAGCAGTGAGATACAGGGACACGGGCAGCCCCAGCATTTT. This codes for CASSEIQGHGQPQHF.

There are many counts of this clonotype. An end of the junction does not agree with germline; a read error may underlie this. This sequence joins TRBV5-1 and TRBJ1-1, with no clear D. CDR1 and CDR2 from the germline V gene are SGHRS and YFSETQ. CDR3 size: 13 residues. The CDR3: CASSLWGNTEAFF. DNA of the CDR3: TGTGCCAGCAGCTTATGGGGGAACACTGAAGCTTTCTTT.

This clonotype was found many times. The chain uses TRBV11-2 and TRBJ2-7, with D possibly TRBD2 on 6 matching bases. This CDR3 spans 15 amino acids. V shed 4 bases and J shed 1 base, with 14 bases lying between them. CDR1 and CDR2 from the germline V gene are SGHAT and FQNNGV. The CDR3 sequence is CASSSPPSASYEQYF. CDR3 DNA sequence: TGTGCCAGCAGCTCCCCCCCTAGCGCATCCTACGAGCAGTACTTC.

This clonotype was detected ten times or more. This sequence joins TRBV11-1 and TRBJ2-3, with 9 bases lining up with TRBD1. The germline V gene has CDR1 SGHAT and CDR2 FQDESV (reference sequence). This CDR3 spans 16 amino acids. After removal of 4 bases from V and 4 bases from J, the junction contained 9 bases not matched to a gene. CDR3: CASSYSGQGASDTQYF. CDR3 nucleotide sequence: TGTGCCAGCAGCTATTCGGGACAGGGAGCCTCAGATACGCAGTATTTT.

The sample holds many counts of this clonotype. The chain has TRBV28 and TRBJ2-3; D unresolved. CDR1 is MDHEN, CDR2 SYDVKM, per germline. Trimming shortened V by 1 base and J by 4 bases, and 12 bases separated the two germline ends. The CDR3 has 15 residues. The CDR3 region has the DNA TGTGCCAGCAGTTTATTTGACGCTGAGGCAGATACGCAGTATTTT. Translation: CASSLFDAEADTQYF.

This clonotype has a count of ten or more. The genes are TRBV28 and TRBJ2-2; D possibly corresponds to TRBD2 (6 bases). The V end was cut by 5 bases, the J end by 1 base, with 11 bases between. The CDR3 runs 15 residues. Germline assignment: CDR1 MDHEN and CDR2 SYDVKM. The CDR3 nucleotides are TGTGCCAGCAGTCCCGGGACTCAGAACACCGGGGAGCTGTTTTTT. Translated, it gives CASSPGTQNTGELFF.

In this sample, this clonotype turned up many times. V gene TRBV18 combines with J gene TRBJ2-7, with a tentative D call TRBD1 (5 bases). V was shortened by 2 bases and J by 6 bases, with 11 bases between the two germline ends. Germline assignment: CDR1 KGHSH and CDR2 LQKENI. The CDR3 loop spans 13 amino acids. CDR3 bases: TGTGCCAGCTCACCAGCAGGGTTGGGCGAGCAGTACTTC. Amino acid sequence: CASSPAGLGEQYF. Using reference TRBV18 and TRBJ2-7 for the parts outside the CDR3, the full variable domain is NAGVMQNPRHLVRRRGQEARLRCSPMKGHSHVYWYRQLPEEGLKFMVYLQKENIIDESGMPKERFSAEFPKEGPSILRIQQVVRGDSAAYFCASSPAGLGEQYFGPGTRLTVT.

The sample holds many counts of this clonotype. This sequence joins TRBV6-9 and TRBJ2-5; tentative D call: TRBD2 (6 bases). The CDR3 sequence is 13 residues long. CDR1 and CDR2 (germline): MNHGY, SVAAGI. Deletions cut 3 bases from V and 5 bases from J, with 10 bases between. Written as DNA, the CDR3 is TGTGCCAGCAGTTACGGGAGCGCTGAGACCCAGTACTTC. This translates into CASSYGSAETQYF.

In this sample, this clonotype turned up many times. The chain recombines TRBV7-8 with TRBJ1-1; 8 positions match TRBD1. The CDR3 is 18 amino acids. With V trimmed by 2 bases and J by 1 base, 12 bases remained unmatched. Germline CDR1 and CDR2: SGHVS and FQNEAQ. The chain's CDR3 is CASSLRSGIGQGNTEAFF. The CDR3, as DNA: TGTGCCAGCAGCTTAAGGTCGGGAATAGGACAGGGGAACACTGAAGCTTTCTTT.

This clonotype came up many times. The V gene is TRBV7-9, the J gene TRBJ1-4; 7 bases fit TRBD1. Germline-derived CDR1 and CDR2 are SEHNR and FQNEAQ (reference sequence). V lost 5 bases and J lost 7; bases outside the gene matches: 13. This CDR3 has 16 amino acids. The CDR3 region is CASSPISTGAGEKLFF. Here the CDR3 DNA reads TGTGCCAGCAGCCCAATCAGTACAGGGGCGGGTGAAAAACTGTTTTTT.

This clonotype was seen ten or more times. DNA of the CDR3: TGTGCCAGCAGCTATGACAGGGGCGAGACCCAGTACTTC. This gives the protein CASSYDRGETQYF. The rearrangement links TRBV7-9 to TRBJ2-5; TRBD1 matches 8 bases. Germline lookup yields CDR1 SEHNR and CDR2 FQNEAQ (reference sequence). The CDR3 is 13 amino acids. With V trimmed by 4 bases and J by 5 bases, 3 bases remained unmatched.

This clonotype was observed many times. The CDR3 spells CASSHPGLQPQHF. The CDR3, as DNA: TGTGCCAGCAGCCACCCGGGATTACAGCCCCAGCATTTT. The chain is built from TRBV3-1 and TRBJ1-5; D uncertain. This CDR3 region has 13 residues. Looked up from germline, CDR1 is LGHDT and CDR2 is YNNKEL (reference sequence). Trimming pared 3 bases from V and 7 bases from J, leaving 10 bases between.

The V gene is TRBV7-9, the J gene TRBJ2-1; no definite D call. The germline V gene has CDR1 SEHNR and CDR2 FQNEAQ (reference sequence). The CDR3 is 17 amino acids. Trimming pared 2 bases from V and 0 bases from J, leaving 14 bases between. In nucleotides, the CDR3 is TGTGCCAGCAGCTTACCCGACACCTCGAGCTCCTACAATGAGCAGTTCTTC. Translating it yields CASSLPDTSSSYNEQFF.

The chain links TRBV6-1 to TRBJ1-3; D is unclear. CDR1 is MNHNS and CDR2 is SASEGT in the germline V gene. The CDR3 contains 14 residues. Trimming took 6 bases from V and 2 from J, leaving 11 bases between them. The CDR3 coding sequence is TGTGCCAGCAGAAGTAGTTGGACTGGAAACACCATATATTTT. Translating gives CASRSSWTGNTIYF.

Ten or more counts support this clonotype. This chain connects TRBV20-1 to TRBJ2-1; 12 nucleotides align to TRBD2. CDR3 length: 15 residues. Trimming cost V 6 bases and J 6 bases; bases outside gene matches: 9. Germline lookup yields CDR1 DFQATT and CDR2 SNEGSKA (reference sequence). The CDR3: CSARTSGNSVNEQFF. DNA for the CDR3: TGCAGTGCACGGACTAGCGGGAATTCGGTCAATGAGCAGTTCTTC.

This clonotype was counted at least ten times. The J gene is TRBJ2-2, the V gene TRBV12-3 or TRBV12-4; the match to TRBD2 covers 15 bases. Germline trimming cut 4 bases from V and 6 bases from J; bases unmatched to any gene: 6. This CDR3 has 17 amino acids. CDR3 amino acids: CASSSPRTSGRAGELFF. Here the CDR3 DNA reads TGTGCCAGCAGTTCGCCTCGGACTAGCGGGAGGGCCGGGGAGCTGTTTTTT.